A selection of T cell receptor beta chains follows, all from one sample in a study of cytomegalovirus exposure and HLA in healthy donors. Profiling relied on immunoSEQ multiplex PCR, and the TCRdb table lists in-frame clones only, not all of them. The sample yields just over 200,000 clones, roughly 80% seen once. The sample consisted of PBMCs. The receptors were gathered from a woman aged 40-49 years in good health and CMV-seronegative. The CDR3 runs from the conserved cysteine through the conserved F or W. A D gene is named only where the DNA matches it firmly. For some rows the clone size is stated as once, few or many, or as a class when expanded; others skip it.

j_call,d_call,v_call,clone_size,cdr3_aa
TRBJ1-4,TRBD1,TRBV9,few,CASSVGGGGEKLFF
TRBJ2-5,TRBD2,TRBV7-9,.,CASSLGGRARETQYF
TRBJ2-1,.,TRBV28,.,CASSLLGLPYNEQFF
TRBJ2-7,TRBD2,TRBV10-3,.,CAISDAGVLTYEQYF
TRBJ1-1,TRBD1,TRBV5-1,.,CASSHADRGNTEAFF
TRBJ2-3,TRBD2,TRBV7-3,.,CASSMGLAGTGRDTQYF
TRBJ2-5,TRBD2,TRBV5-5,.,CASAYRGVASGGETQYF
TRBJ2-6,.,TRBV29-1,once,CSAQRGGGANVLTF
TRBJ1-2,.,TRBV7-9,.,CASSQGSRYYGYTF
TRBJ1-1,.,TRBV7-8,.,CASSLEGRVGTEAFF
TRBJ2-7,.,TRBV7-9,.,CASSLSQNSYEQYF
TRBJ1-4,.,TRBV11-2,.,CASSLGRIYATNEKLFF
TRBJ1-5,.,TRBV7-9,.,CSSSSAGGQNSNQPQHF
TRBJ2-1,TRBD2,TRBV27,.,CASRGLAGGPYNEQFF
TRBJ1-1,TRBD1,TRBV7-3,.,CASSGDRDTEAFF
TRBJ2-5,TRBD2,TRBV10-3,.,CAIGSSLGGEETQYF
TRBJ1-1,.,TRBV19,.,CASLVGEDTEAFF
TRBJ2-7,.,TRBV4-1,few,CASSQAPSEAEQYF
TRBJ1-1,.,TRBV27,.,CASRRAGFVTEAFF
TRBJ1-4,TRBD1,TRBV27,few,CASRRIQGQNEKLFF
TRBJ2-7,.,TRBV7-3,.,CASSLTLANEQYF
TRBJ2-7,.,TRBV19,.,CASPGILTPDGTLRSYEQYF
TRBJ1-1,TRBD1,TRBV29-1,.,CSVRTGGDTEAFF
TRBJ2-5,TRBD1,TRBV28,.,CASGQPGTVVTQYF
TRBJ2-3,TRBD2,TRBV5-1,.,CASAGLAVPDTQYF
TRBJ1-1,.,TRBV7-9,.,CASSLFGGATEAFF
TRBJ2-7,TRBD1,TRBV19,.,CASSIDRGTGYYEQYF
TRBJ1-1,.,TRBV9,.,CASSVTGNTEAFF
TRBJ2-2,TRBD1,TRBV2,.,CASRLRDRDSREGAGELFF